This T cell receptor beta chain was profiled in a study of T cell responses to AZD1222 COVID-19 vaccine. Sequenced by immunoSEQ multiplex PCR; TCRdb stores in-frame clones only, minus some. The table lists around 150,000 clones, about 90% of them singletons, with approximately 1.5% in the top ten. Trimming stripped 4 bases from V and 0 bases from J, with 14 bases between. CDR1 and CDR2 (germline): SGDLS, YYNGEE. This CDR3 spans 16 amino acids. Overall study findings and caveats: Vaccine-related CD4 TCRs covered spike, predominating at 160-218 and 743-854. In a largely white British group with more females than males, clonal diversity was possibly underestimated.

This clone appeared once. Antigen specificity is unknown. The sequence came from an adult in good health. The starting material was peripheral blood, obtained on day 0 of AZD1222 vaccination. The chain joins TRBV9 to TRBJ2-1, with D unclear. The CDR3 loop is CASSTSSPSSYNEQFF. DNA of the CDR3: TGTGCCAGCAGCACATCAAGCCCGAGCTCCTACAATGAGCAGTTCTTC.